This T cell receptor (beta chain) was sequenced in a study of CD8+CD57+ T cells in acquired aplastic anemia. About the research overall: Sorted CD4+ and CD8+ cells yielded DNA averaging about 3.2 ug.

This clonotype turned up a few times. Both TCR beta VDJ combination and CDR3 sequence profiling were carried out. Genomic DNA was the template for this profiling. TCRdb redid the calling of the reads with MiXCR, one entry per CDR3 protein. Altogether around 140,000 distinct CDR3 sequences are present, around two fifths being singletons, with the ten largest covering 8% to 8.5%. The CDR3 extends over 12 amino acids. Germline V gene lookup returns CDR1 SNHLY and CDR2 FYNNEI. V gave up 4 bases and J gave up 11 bases, with 12 bases separating them. The source of this sequence is a human donor in good health, serving as a control. V usage is TRBV2 and J usage is TRBJ1-5; D uncertain. The specimen was sorted CD4+, CD8+, or CD8+CD57+ T cells (not recorded which) from PBMCs. The CDR3: CASSVHKETQHF. The CDR3 coding sequence is TGTGCCAGCAGTGTCCATAAAGAGACCCAGCATTTT.